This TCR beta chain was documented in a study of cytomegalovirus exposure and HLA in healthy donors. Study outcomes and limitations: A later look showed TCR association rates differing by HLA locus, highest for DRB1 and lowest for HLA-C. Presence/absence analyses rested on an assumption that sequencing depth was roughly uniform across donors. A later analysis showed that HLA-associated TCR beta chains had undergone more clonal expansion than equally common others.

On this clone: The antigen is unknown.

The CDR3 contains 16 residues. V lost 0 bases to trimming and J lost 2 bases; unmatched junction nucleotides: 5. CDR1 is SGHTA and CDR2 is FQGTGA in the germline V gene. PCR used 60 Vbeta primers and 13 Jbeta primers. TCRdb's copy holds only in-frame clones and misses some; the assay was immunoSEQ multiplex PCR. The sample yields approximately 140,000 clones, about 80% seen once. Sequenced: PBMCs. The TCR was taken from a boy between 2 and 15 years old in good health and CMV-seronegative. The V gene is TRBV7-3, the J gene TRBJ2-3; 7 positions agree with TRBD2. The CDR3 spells CASSLTSLAATDTQYF. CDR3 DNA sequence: TGTGCCAGCAGCTTAACGAGCCTAGCGGCCACAGATACGCAGTATTTT. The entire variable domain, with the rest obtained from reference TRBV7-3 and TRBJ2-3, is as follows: GAGVSQTPSNKVTEKGKYVELRCDPISGHTALYWYRQSLGQGPEFLIYFQGTGAADDSGLPNDRFFAVRPEGSVSTLKIQRTERGDSAVYLCASSLTSLAATDTQYFGPGTRLTVL.